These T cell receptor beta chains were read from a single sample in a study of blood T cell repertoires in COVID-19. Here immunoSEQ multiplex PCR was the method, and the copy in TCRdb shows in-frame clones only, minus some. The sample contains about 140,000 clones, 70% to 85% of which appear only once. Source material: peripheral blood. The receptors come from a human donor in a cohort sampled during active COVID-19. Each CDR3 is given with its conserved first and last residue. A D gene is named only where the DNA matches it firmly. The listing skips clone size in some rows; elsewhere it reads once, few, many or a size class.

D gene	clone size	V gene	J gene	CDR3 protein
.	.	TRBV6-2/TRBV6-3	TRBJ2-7	CASSSPGSHEQYF
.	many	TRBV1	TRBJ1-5	CTSSQQGVNQPQHF
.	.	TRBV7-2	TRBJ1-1	CASSLDRQNTEAFF
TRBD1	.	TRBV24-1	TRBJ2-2	CATRNRGNTGELFF
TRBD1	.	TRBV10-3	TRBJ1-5	CAIRSDRGGNQPQHF
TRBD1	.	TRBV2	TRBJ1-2	CASRRQGVDYGYTF
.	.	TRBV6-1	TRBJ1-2	CASSEAPRGAGGYTF
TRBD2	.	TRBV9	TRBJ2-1	CASSVVATSGGGINEQFF
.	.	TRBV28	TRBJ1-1	CASTRDRLNTEAFF
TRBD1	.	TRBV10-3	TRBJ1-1	CAIRRDSRKGEAFF
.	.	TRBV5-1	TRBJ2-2	CASSLRQAEGTGELFF
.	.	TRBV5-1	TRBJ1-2	CASSQGGGLSYDGYTF
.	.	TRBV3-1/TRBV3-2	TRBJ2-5	CASSQAGETQYF
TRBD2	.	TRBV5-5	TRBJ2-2	CASSFPRGGLPNTGELFF
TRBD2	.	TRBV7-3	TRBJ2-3	CESGGLTDTQYF
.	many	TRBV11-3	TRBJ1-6	CASSCGAVFSYNSPLHF